This T cell receptor (beta chain) appears in the sequencing data of a study of blood T cell repertoires in COVID-19. Study-wide context: Samples taken during acute and convalescent COVID-19 were collected in the United States, Italy and Spain. PBMCs, B-cell-depleted T cells, or T cells were the source of the cDNA or gDNA that made up the material.

Germline CDR1 reads LGHDT; CDR2 reads YNNKEL (reference sequence). V lost 4 bases and J lost 0, with 12 bases in between. The CDR3 extends over 15 amino acids. Methods used by the authors: For nucleated cells, counts were estimated from reference gene primer amplification. Profiling relied on immunoSEQ multiplex PCR, and the TCRdb table lists in-frame clones only, not all of them. The D gene and trimming were derived from the DNA, and the V and J assignments and clone size from that table. The sample contains around 100,000 clones, about 85% of which appear only once. Material for sequencing was peripheral blood. This clonotype originated in a man between 45 and 60 years old with acute or convalescent COVID-19. The chain is built from TRBV3-1 (or the pseudogene TRBV3-2) and TRBJ1-2; unclear D gene. The CDR3 is CASSPAGLANYGYTF. Here the CDR3 DNA reads TGTGCCAGCAGCCCTGCGGGCTTAGCTAACTATGGCTACACCTTC.